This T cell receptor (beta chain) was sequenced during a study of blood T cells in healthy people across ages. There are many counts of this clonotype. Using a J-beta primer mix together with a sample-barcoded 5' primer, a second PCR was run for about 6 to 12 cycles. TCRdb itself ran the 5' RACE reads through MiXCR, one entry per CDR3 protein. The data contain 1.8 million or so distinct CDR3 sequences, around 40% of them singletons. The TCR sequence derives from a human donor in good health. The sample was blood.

CDR3 bases: TGCAGTGCTAGGACTAGCGGGGATTACAATGAGCAGTTCTTC. Translating gives CSARTSGDYNEQFF. This sequence joins TRBV20-1 and TRBJ2-1, with 11 bases that match TRBD2. V shed 3 bases, J shed 4 bases, and the junction held 2 bases outside the gene matches. The CDR3 runs 14 residues. CDR1 DFQATT and CDR2 SNEGSKA come from the germline V gene (reference sequence).